This entry describes one T cell receptor (beta chain). As yet, its antigen is unknown. The sample originates from a study of T cell clonotyping in hematopoietic cell transplantation. Study conclusions and caveats: Without cell sorting, CD4 versus CD8 contributions remain unresolved. Higher Inverse Simpson Index values in graft donor and pretransplant recipient predicted broader posttransplant TCR diversity. Recipient TCR diversity dropped after transplant; expanded clonotypes rose from day 30 to 180.

Method: immunoSEQ multiplex PCR; TCRdb's copy keeps in-frame clones and lacks some. The sample contains about 29,000 clones, 80% to 95% of which appear only once. The V gene's germline CDR1 is MNHNY and CDR2 SVGAGI (reference sequence). The CDR3 covers 16 residues. V lost 5 bases to trimming and J lost 7 bases; unmatched junction nucleotides: 9. This clonotype was obtained from a female patient aged 50-59 years who had an allogeneic stem cell transplant from a related donor, so the T cells may come from the graft donor. Some clones in this sample may be carry-over from other donors' samples. The sequencing here drew on PBMCs, taken 100 days after allogeneic stem cell transplant. The V call is TRBV6-6, the J call TRBJ1-6, with 9 bases that match TRBD1. In DNA form, the CDR3 reads TGTGCCAGCAGTCGGGGCTTGACAGGGGGAAATTCACCCCTCCACTTT. Amino acid sequence: CASSRGLTGGNSPLHF.